The 29 T cell receptor beta chains in this list originate from one sample, sequenced in a study of identical twins. One entry per CDR3 protein results from TCRdb running MiXCR on the 5' RACE reads. The sample shows approximately 300,000 distinct CDR3 sequences, 8% to 9.5% of them seen only once. These same records also appear under a second study, on yellow fever vaccine responses in identical twins.

The sequenced material came from CD8+ T cells sorted from blood. The receptors stem from a woman aged 18-29 years in good health.

This clonotype was counted many times. The chain recombines TRBV4-3 with TRBJ2-7; perhaps TRBD1 as D (6 bases). V was trimmed by 1 base and J by 2 bases, leaving 12 bases between them. This CDR3 spans 15 amino acids. The germline V gene encodes CDR1 LGHNA and CDR2 YSLEER. The CDR3 DNA reads TGCGCCAGCAGCCAAGCAGCCGGACAGACCTACGAGCAGTACTTC. Encoded protein: CASSQAAGQTYEQYF.

The table lists this clonotype with many counts. The chain couples TRBV6-2 or TRBV6-3 to TRBJ2-1, with D hard to call. The V end was cut by 2 bases, the J end by 9 bases, with 11 bases between. The CDR3 runs 13 residues. Germline V gives CDR1 MNHEY, CDR2 SVGEGT. CDR3 DNA sequence: TGTGCCAGCAGTTACCCGGGCCTTTTTGAGCAGTTCTTC. It is translated as CASSYPGLFEQFF.

This chain links TRBV28 with TRBJ1-2; D gene ambiguous. V was shortened by 5 bases and J by 7 bases, with 14 bases between the two germline ends. Germline V gene data show CDR1 as MDHEN and CDR2 as SYDVKM. This CDR3 is built from 13 residues. In nucleotides, the CDR3 is TGTGCCAGCAGTCCCATGGGAGCGCGTGGCTACACCTTC. Its protein product is CASSPMGARGYTF.

This clonotype was seen many times. The CDR3: CASSLFGANVLTF. The CDR3 coding sequence is TGTGCCAGCAGCTTATTCGGGGCCAACGTCCTGACTTTC. The J gene is TRBJ2-6, the V gene TRBV11-2; D is uncertain. CDR3 length: 13 residues. From germline, CDR1 is SGHAT and CDR2 FQNNGV. V lost 2 bases and J 4 bases, leaving 3 bases between the germline ends.

J is TRBJ2-7 and V is TRBV4-2; 10 positions match TRBD2. This CDR3 has 16 residues. Per germline, CDR1 LGHNA and CDR2 YNFKEQ. V shed 4 bases and J 2 bases; nucleotides not matched to a gene: 8. The CDR3 nucleotides read TGTGCCAGCAGCCCTACGTTAGCGGGAGGTGCCTACGAGCAGTACTTC. Protein sequence: CASSPTLAGGAYEQYF.

This chain connects TRBV2 to TRBJ1-2, with a weak D call TRBD1 (5 bases). Deletions cut 2 bases from V and 4 bases from J, with 14 bases between. The CDR3 sequence is 15 residues long. CDR1 is SNHLY and CDR2 is FYNNEI in the germline V gene. The CDR3 DNA reads as TGTGCCAGCAGTGAAAATTTGGGGCAGCTCTATGGCTACACCTTC. Amino acid sequence: CASSENLGQLYGYTF. Looking up the rest from reference TRBV2 and TRBJ1-2 gives the full variable domain: EPEVTQTPSHQVTQMGQEVILRCVPISNHLYFYWYRQILGQKVEFLVSFYNNEISEKSEIFDDQFSVERPDGSNFTLKIRSTKLEDSAMYFCASSENLGQLYGYTFGSGTRLTVV.

This clonotype was detected a few times. The chain is built from TRBV10-1 and TRBJ2-3, with 7 positions matching TRBD2. The length of the CDR3 is 16 residues. Germline V gene data show CDR1 as WNHNN and CDR2 as SYGVQD (reference sequence). V lost 4 bases and J lost 2; bases outside the gene matches: 9. The CDR3 nucleotides read TGCGCCAGCAGTGGCTTTAGCGGGCTCACCACAGATACGCAGTATTTT. Translated, it gives CASSGFSGLTTDTQYF.

This clonotype has only a few counts. The V and J genes are TRBV27 and TRBJ2-3; 7 bases align to TRBD2. There are 17 residues in the CDR3. Germline loops: CDR1 MNHEY, CDR2 SMNVEV (reference sequence). Trimming at V came to 3 bases and at J to 2 bases, leaving 11 bases not matched to a gene. The CDR3 bases are TGTGCCAGCAGTTTGGGCCTAGGGCTAGCGGCCACAGATACGCAGTATTTT. Amino acid sequence: CASSLGLGLAATDTQYF.

This CDR3 reads CASSLGQGVEQFF. Written as DNA, the CDR3 is TGTGCCAGCAGCTTAGGACAGGGAGTTGAGCAGTTCTTC. V and J are TRBV5-6 and TRBJ2-1; 8 positions match TRBD1. The CDR3 extends over 13 amino acids. V trimming: 2 bases; J trimming: 9 bases; junction bases outside the gene matches: 4. CDR1 is SGHDT, CDR2 YYEEEE, per germline.

The chain employs TRBV12-3 or TRBV12-4 and TRBJ1-4; the D gene is possibly TRBD1 (5 bases). CDR3 size: 15 residues. Trimming removed 6 bases at V and 0 bases at J, with 11 bases between. CDR3: CASRPDSTTNEKLFF. The DNA of the CDR3 is TGTGCCAGCAGGCCAGACAGTACAACTAATGAAAAACTGTTTTTT.

There are many counts of this clonotype. J is TRBJ2-7 and V is TRBV5-1, with a weak D call TRBD1 (6 bases). The CDR3 is made up of 16 amino acids. Trimming stripped 2 bases from V and 3 bases from J, with 18 bases between. From germline, CDR1 is SGHRS and CDR2 YFSETQ. CDR3 protein: CASSFFPDSPDYEQYF. The CDR3 DNA is TGCGCCAGCAGCTTCTTCCCGGACAGTCCGGACTACGAGCAGTACTTC.

This chain joins TRBV7-9 and TRBJ2-5, with D unclear. The CDR3 consists of 15 residues. CDR1 SEHNR and CDR2 FQNEAQ come from the germline V gene (reference sequence). Trimming shortened V by 3 bases and J by 4 bases, and 15 bases separated the two germline ends. DNA for the CDR3: TGTGCCAGCAGCTTTCCCCAAGGGCCCGCAGAGACCCAGTACTTC. It encodes CASSFPQGPAETQYF.

The CDR3 is CASTLGVAGGTDEQFF. CDR3 DNA sequence: TGTGCCAGCACTCTAGGGGTGGCAGGGGGCACCGATGAGCAGTTCTTC. The chain carries TRBV2 and TRBJ2-1, with TRBD1 matching over 8 bases. CDR1 and CDR2 from the germline V gene are SNHLY and FYNNEI. V shed 7 bases, J shed 8 bases, and the junction held 16 bases outside the gene matches. CDR3 length: 16 residues.

The V and J genes are TRBV6-4 and TRBJ2-6; 8 positions match TRBD2. In germline, CDR1 is MRHNA, CDR2 SNTAGT. This CDR3 contains 18 residues. Losses at the gene ends were 0 bases for V and 3 bases for J; bases not matched to a gene: 7. CDR3 coding DNA: TGTGCCAGCAGTGACTCGAGTCGGGGGGGCGGTGGGGCCAACGTCCTGACTTTC. Its protein product is CASSDSSRGGGGANVLTF.

This clonotype was seen many times. The chain joins TRBV7-3 to TRBJ1-6, with D unresolved. The CDR3 is 14 amino acids. Germline CDR1 SGHTA, CDR2 FQGTGA. The V gene lost 5 bases and the J gene lost 9 bases, with 14 bases spanning the gap. Here the CDR3 reads CASSLSGSISPLHF. In DNA, the CDR3 is TGTGCCAGCAGCCTGTCGGGGTCCATTTCACCCCTCCACTTT.

This clonotype occurred many times. The chain carries TRBV5-1 and TRBJ2-1, with TRBD1 identical over 7 bases. Germline assignment: CDR1 SGHRS and CDR2 YFSETQ. V lost 4 bases and J lost 2; bases outside the gene matches: 3. The length of the CDR3 is 14 residues. The CDR3 reads CASSIQGPYNEQFF. Written as DNA, the CDR3 is TGCGCCAGCAGCATACAGGGGCCCTACAATGAGCAGTTCTTC.

This clonotype was observed many times. The rearrangement joins TRBV4-1 to TRBJ2-7, with D possibly matching TRBD1 (6 bases). V shed 1 base and J shed 3 bases, with 7 bases lying between them. The length of the CDR3 is 13 residues. Germline V gene lookup returns CDR1 MGHRA and CDR2 YSYEKL. The CDR3 DNA reads TGCGCCAGCAGCCAAGCAGGGGACTACGAGCAGTACTTC. Amino acid sequence: CASSQAGDYEQYF.

The rearrangement uses TRBV5-6 and TRBJ2-7, with 7 bases matching TRBD1. Germline loops: CDR1 SGHDT, CDR2 YYEEEE. The CDR3 sequence is 16 residues long. V lost 0 bases and J lost 1; bases outside the gene matches: 7. The CDR3 bases are TGTGCCAGCAGCTTGGATTCCAGGGGGTTATCCTACGAGCAGTACTTC. Translation: CASSLDSRGLSYEQYF.

This clonotype was seen at least ten times. The chain uses TRBV13 and TRBJ1-1; weak D call: TRBD1 (5 bases). V was clipped by 4 bases and J by 7 bases, with 19 bases between them. Germline lookup yields CDR1 PRHDT and CDR2 FYEKMQ (reference sequence). The CDR3 length is 15 residues. The CDR3 sequence is CASSYYLRDRGEAFF. CDR3 in DNA: TGTGCCAGCAGCTACTACCTTCGGGACCGCGGTGAAGCTTTCTTT.

The gene calls are TRBV27 and TRBJ2-7; the D is unclear. Trimming removed 5 bases from V and 6 bases from J, with 11 bases in between. The CDR3 is 12 amino acids. Germline CDR1 MNHEY, CDR2 SMNVEV (reference sequence). The CDR3 coding sequence is TGTGCCAGCAGTAGACCTGAAGCCGAGCAGTACTTC. Translated, it gives CASSRPEAEQYF.

The rearrangement uses TRBV20-1 and TRBJ1-4; D gene ambiguous. This CDR3 spans 15 amino acids. The V end lost 0 bases, the J end lost 2 bases, and 10 bases lay between the germline ends. Germline CDR1 reads DFQATT; CDR2 reads SNEGSKA (reference sequence). The CDR3 DNA is TGCAGTGCTAGAGATCTTCGGCAGACTAATGAAAAACTGTTTTTT. The encoded protein is CSARDLRQTNEKLFF.

This clonotype was found a few times. The chain is built from TRBV7-9 and TRBJ2-1; 10 bases align to TRBD2. Losses at the gene ends were 5 bases for V and 6 bases for J; bases not matched to a gene: 10. Germline V CDR1 and CDR2: SEHNR, FQNEAQ (reference sequence). This CDR3 comprises 16 residues. CDR3 in amino acids: CASSPLGTSVVNEQFF. The CDR3 nucleotides read TGTGCCAGCAGCCCTTTAGGGACTAGCGTAGTCAATGAGCAGTTCTTC.

As concerns this clonotype: A read error is possible here, since a much larger clone lies one base away. The conserved phenylalanine or tryptophan is not found at the CDR3 terminus, so this likely reflects a read error. The gene calls are TRBV27 and TRBJ2-7, with D tentatively TRBD2 (6 bases). Between the trimmed V and J ends, which lost 0 bases and 3 bases, there was a span of 18 bases. Germline V lookup: CDR1 MNHEY, CDR2 SMNVEV (reference sequence). The CDR3 spans 17 residues. Here the CDR3 DNA reads TGTGCCAGCAGTTTATCCCCGGCGTCTAGCGAGAACTACGAGCAGTACTAC. Amino acids: CASSLSPASSENYEQYY.

The V and J genes are TRBV7-9 and TRBJ2-1, with no clear D. The CDR3 sequence is 17 residues long. V lost 0 bases and J lost 9, with 21 bases in between. Per germline, CDR1 SEHNR and CDR2 FQNEAQ (reference sequence). Here the CDR3 DNA reads TGTGCCAGCAGCTTAGCGCCGGGTATAGTTTTCTTGGCTGAGCAGTTCTTC. This codes for CASSLAPGIVFLAEQFF.

The chain employs TRBV20-1 and TRBJ2-5, with unresolved D. The CDR3 loop spans 15 amino acids. The germline V and J ends were trimmed by 0 bases and 5 bases, with 16 bases remaining between them. Germline CDR1 and CDR2: DFQATT and SNEGSKA (reference sequence). This CDR3 is CSARDLGLGVETQYF. The CDR3 bases are TGCAGTGCTAGAGATTTGGGTTTAGGTGTCGAGACCCAGTACTTC.

This clonotype was picked up one time. The gene calls are TRBV6-6 and TRBJ2-7, with D tentatively TRBD2 (6 bases). The CDR3 totals 13 residues. Germline V gene data show CDR1 as MNHNY and CDR2 as SVGAGI (reference sequence). V lost 10 bases, J lost 4 bases, and 17 bases lay in between. CDR3 sequence: CATRGGEYYEQYF. The CDR3 nucleotides read TGTGCCACCCGTGGAGGGGAATATTACGAGCAGTACTTC.

To note about this clonotype: At one end the junction does not follow the germline gene, possibly because of a read error. The CDR3 here is CTSSPQTSGAINTGELFF. CDR3 coding DNA: TGTACCAGCAGTCCACAGACTAGCGGTGCAATAAACACCGGGGAGCTGTTTTTT. The rearrangement joins TRBV6-2 or TRBV6-3 to TRBJ2-2; 9 positions match TRBD2. The CDR3 has 18 residues. CDR1 is MNHEY, CDR2 SVGEGT, per germline.

This clonotype has just a few counts. The V gene is TRBV6-2 or TRBV6-3, the J gene TRBJ2-1; possibly TRBD1 for D (6 bases). CDR1 is MNHEY, CDR2 SVGEGT, per germline. This CDR3 spans 14 amino acids. V lost 8 bases and J 5 bases, leaving 16 bases between the germline ends. CDR3 sequence: CASGVTGSDNEQFF. The CDR3 DNA reads as TGTGCCAGCGGGGTGACAGGCAGCGACAATGAGCAGTTCTTC.

A few counts support this clonotype. This chain uses TRBV6-1 with TRBJ2-3; D perhaps matches TRBD2 (7 bases). Germline CDR1 and CDR2: MNHNS and SASEGT. V lost 11 bases and J lost 2, with 17 bases in between. The CDR3 is made up of 14 amino acids. The CDR3 spells CAAGALTNTDTQYF. The CDR3 nucleotides are TGTGCCGCGGGGGCCCTTACTAACACAGATACGCAGTATTTT.